Sequencing of this T cell receptor (beta chain) was carried out in a study of CD8+ T cells in alopecia areata. Following extraction, RNA underwent reverse transcription to cDNA, which served as the sequencing template. Profiling relied on immunoSEQ multiplex PCR, and the TCRdb table lists in-frame clones only, not all of them. The profile shows some 200,000 clones, about three fifths of them singletons. Germline trimming cut 4 bases from V and 4 bases from J; bases unmatched to any gene: 12. Looked up from germline, CDR1 is SGHRS and CDR2 is YFSETQ. The CDR3 loop spans 16 amino acids. Described treatment: oral pan-JAK inhibitor, 5-10 mg twice daily.

The rearrangement uses TRBV5-1 and TRBJ1-1; TRBD1 aligns across 8 bases. The sequenced sample was CD4+ T cells sorted from blood, obtained at week 24, from a patient treated with tofacitinib. The clonotype comes from a human donor with alopecia areata. CDR3 nucleotide sequence: TGCGCCAGCAGCACCCGGGACAGGTTATTGAGCACTGAAGCTTTCTTT. The encoded protein is CASSTRDRLLSTEAFF.